These 20 T cell receptor beta chains were sequenced from one sample in a study of cytomegalovirus exposure and HLA in healthy donors (dated by TCRdb to about 2017). Library preparation was by the immunoSEQ multiplex PCR assay. A mixture of 60 forward primers for TCR Vbeta segments and 13 reverse primers for TCR Jbeta segments was used in the multiplex PCR. Drawn from immuneACCESS, this table holds only the in-frame rearrangements with V and J called that TCRdb kept. Clones are partly lost; checked studies trace under half to an unresolved V gene and leave the rest unexplained. Counted in this sample were approximately 130,000 clones; more than 65% of them appeared once. Roughly 6% of the sample is held by the ten biggest clonotypes. Sequenced material: PBMCs. These receptors all come from a man aged 18 to 35 in good health and CMV-seropositive.

The CDR3 spells CAIRPGGERKYNEQFF. For the CDR3, the DNA is TGTGCCATCAGACCGGGGGGCGAGCGGAAATACAATGAGCAGTTCTTC. This sequence joins TRBV10-3 and TRBJ2-1, with a possible D match to TRBD2 (7 bases). Trimming shortened V by 6 bases and J by 4 bases, and 19 bases separated the two germline ends. This CDR3 comprises 16 residues. Per germline, CDR1 ENHRY and CDR2 SYGVKD.

J is TRBJ1-1 and V is TRBV2; weak D call: TRBD1 (6 bases). Trimming took off 3 bases at V and 0 bases at J, with 8 bases between the two ends. CDR3 length: 14 residues. Germline lookup yields CDR1 SNHLY and CDR2 FYNNEI. The CDR3 here is CASSDGQLNTEAFF. As DNA, the CDR3 is TGTGCCAGCAGTGATGGACAGTTGAACACTGAAGCTTTCTTT.

The CDR3 bases are TGTGCTAGTGGTTTGTATTACCGGGGGGGCCAGTCAGAAAATGAGCAGTTCTTC. It yields the protein CASGLYYRGGQSENEQFF. The chain employs TRBV12-5 and TRBJ2-1, with TRBD2 matching 8 bases. Germline lookup yields CDR1 LGHNT and CDR2 FRNRAP. This CDR3 is 18 amino acids long. J gave up 7 bases and V 2 bases, and 16 bases lay outside the gene matches. Variable domain in full (rest from reference TRBV12-5 and TRBJ2-1): DARVTQTPRHKVTEMGQEVTMRCQPILGHNTVFWYRQTMMQGLELLAYFRNRAPLDDSGMPKDRFSAEMPDATLATLKIQPSEPRDSAVYFCASGLYYRGGQSENEQFFGPGTRLTVL.

V usage is TRBV29-1 and J usage is TRBJ2-3; D is perhaps TRBD1 (6 bases). CDR1 and CDR2 (germline): SQVTM, ANQGSEA. The CDR3 has 13 residues. Trimming shortened V by 5 bases and J by 4 bases, and 13 bases separated the two germline ends. This CDR3 is CSVSHRDPDTQYF. DNA for the CDR3: TGCAGCGTTAGTCACAGGGATCCAGATACGCAGTATTTT.

J is TRBJ2-5 and V is TRBV11-3; 9 positions agree with TRBD1. The ends lost 5 bases at V and 4 bases at J; junction bases unmatched: 8. This CDR3 has 15 amino acids. Germline values: CDR1 SGHNT, CDR2 YENEEA. The CDR3 sequence is CASSPSGQGGETQYF. CDR3 in DNA: TGTGCCAGCAGCCCCTCGGGACAGGGAGGAGAGACCCAGTACTTC.

This clone was seen a handful of times. This chain uses TRBV30 with TRBJ2-3, with D possibly matching TRBD1 (5 bases). Trimming took 2 bases from V and 3 from J, leaving 21 bases between them. The length of the CDR3 is 17 residues. The V gene's germline CDR1 is GTSNPN and CDR2 SVGIG (reference sequence). The CDR3, as DNA: TGTGCCTGGAGTCCATCGACACTCCCTCCAGGGACAGATACGCAGTATTTT. It yields the protein CAWSPSTLPPGTDTQYF.

In its sample, this clone was seen a few times. The gene calls are TRBV6-1 and TRBJ1-1, with D hard to call. V was trimmed by 2 bases and J by 0 bases, leaving 4 bases between them. This CDR3 is built from 13 residues. The V gene's germline CDR1 is MNHNS and CDR2 SASEGT. The CDR3 sequence is CASSETLNTEAFF. The CDR3 coding sequence is TGTGCCAGCAGTGAAACACTGAACACTGAAGCTTTCTTT.

The CDR3 spells CAISDGQGGEQYF. In nucleotides, the CDR3 is TGTGCCATCAGTGATGGACAGGGTGGCGAGCAGTACTTC. The chain links TRBV10-3 to TRBJ2-7; 8 nucleotides agree with TRBD1. This CDR3 has 13 amino acids. Germline loops: CDR1 ENHRY, CDR2 SYGVKD. Trimming took 3 bases from V and 6 from J; bases not matched to a gene: 4.

The chain is built from TRBV29-1 and TRBJ1-1, with 7 bases lining up with TRBD1. This CDR3 contains 13 residues. The V segment lost 6 bases and the J segment 1 base; nucleotides outside the gene matches: 5. CDR1 and CDR2 (germline): SQVTM, ANQGSEA. The CDR3 DNA follows: TGCAGCGTCCTTAACAGGGGGAACACTGAAGCTTTCTTT. Its translation is CSVLNRGNTEAFF.

The chain combines TRBV4-1 with TRBJ2-1, with TRBD1 matching over 10 bases. The J segment lost 14 bases and the V segment lost 0 bases, leaving 1 base of the junction unmatched. In germline, CDR1 is MGHRA, CDR2 YSYEKL. There are 12 residues in the CDR3. The DNA of the CDR3 is TGCGCCAGCAGCCAAGAGGACAGGGGGGAGTTCTTC. Protein: CASSQEDRGEFF.

The chain employs TRBV30 and TRBJ2-7, with D maybe TRBD2 (6 bases). This CDR3 spans 14 amino acids. Trimming left V 3 bases short and J 6 bases short, with 18 bases between. CDR1 is GTSNPN and CDR2 is SVGIG in the germline V gene (reference sequence). CDR3 nucleotide sequence: TGTGCCTGGAGGGGACTGACAGCAGTGAGCGAGCAGTACTTC. It codes for CAWRGLTAVSEQYF.

The chain combines TRBV6-5 with TRBJ1-3; weak D call: TRBD1 (5 bases). Per germline, CDR1 MNHEY and CDR2 SVGAGI. Trimming removed 0 bases at V and 4 bases at J, with 13 bases between. CDR3 length: 16 amino acids. The CDR3 DNA sequence: TGTGCCAGCAGTTACTCGACAGATCCCCCCGGAAACACCATATATTTT. Its translation: CASSYSTDPPGNTIYF.

A few counts support this clone. The chain carries TRBV19 and TRBJ1-1; perhaps TRBD1 as D (6 bases). V was clipped by 8 bases and J by 3 bases, with 13 bases between them. This CDR3 has 13 residues. In germline, CDR1 is LNHDA, CDR2 SQIVND (reference sequence). The CDR3 loop reads CASSRRTDTEAFF. In nucleotides, the CDR3 is TGTGCCAGTTCCAGACGGACAGACACTGAAGCTTTCTTT.

In its sample, this clone was seen once. A junction end diverges from the germline sequence, so it may reflect a read error. CDR3 bases: TGTGCCCGCAGGGCCGCTGGGGCCAACGGCCTGACTTTC. Protein: CARRAAGANGLTF. V and J are TRBV30 and TRBJ2-6; tentatively, D is TRBD1 (5 bases). This CDR3 has 13 residues. The germline V gene has CDR1 GTSNPN and CDR2 SVGIG (reference sequence).

The V call is TRBV10-1, the J call TRBJ1-1; D call uncertain. The CDR3 runs to 14 residues. Trimming shortened V by 2 bases and J by 3 bases, and 10 bases separated the two germline ends. The germline V gene encodes CDR1 WNHNN and CDR2 SYGVQD (reference sequence). The CDR3 loop is CASSETGIHTEAFF. CDR3 sequence (DNA): TGCGCCAGCAGTGAGACCGGGATTCACACTGAAGCTTTCTTT.

The V gene is TRBV29-1, the J gene TRBJ1-2; weak D call: TRBD1 (6 bases). With 6 bases removed from V and 3 bases from J, the gap between germline ends came to 11 bases. This CDR3 has 12 amino acids. The germline CDR1 and CDR2 sequences are SQVTM and ANQGSEA. DNA of the CDR3: TGCAGCGTCTACAGGGCTTACTATGGCTACACCTTC. This sequence encodes CSVYRAYYGYTF.

V usage is TRBV9 and J usage is TRBJ2-5; possibly TRBD2 for D (6 bases). The end of the DNA fits TRBJ2-7 better, so the J call may be wrong. Germline V gives CDR1 SGDLS, CDR2 YYNGEE. The CDR3 has 15 amino acids. CDR3 region: CASSVRSGDSYEQYF. The CDR3 coding sequence is TGTGCCAGCAGCGTACGTAGCGGAGATTCCTACGAGCAGTACTTC.

The V and J genes are TRBV28 and TRBJ1-1; D is possibly TRBD1 (6 bases). The V and J ends lost 3 bases and 1 base respectively, with 18 bases between them. CDR3 length: 17 amino acids. In germline, CDR1 is MDHEN, CDR2 SYDVKM. For the CDR3, the DNA is TGTGCCAGCAGTTTCCTGACCGACAGGCCTCAGAACACTGAAGCTTTCTTT. It codes for CASSFLTDRPQNTEAFF.

This clone was found once. The chain links TRBV6-5 to TRBJ2-3, with 11 positions matching TRBD1. Germline lookup yields CDR1 MNHEY and CDR2 SVGAGI. The CDR3 is 15 residues long. V lost 6 bases and J lost 2; bases outside the gene matches: 4. Written as DNA, the CDR3 is TGTGCCAGCAGCTGGGACAGGGGGGCCACAGATACGCAGTATTTT. Protein product: CASSWDRGATDTQYF.

The chain uses TRBV7-8 and TRBJ2-7, with D hard to call. CDR1 is SGHVS, CDR2 FQNEAQ, per germline. The length of the CDR3 is 14 residues. Trimming cost V 8 bases and J 0 bases, with 14 bases left between them. The CDR3 nucleotides are TGTGCCAGCGTAAGATTAATGAGCTCCTACGAGCAGTACTTC. The encoded protein is CASVRLMSSYEQYF. The full variable domain, its missing parts supplied by reference TRBV7-8 and TRBJ2-7, is GAGVSQSPRYKVAKRGQDVALRCDPISGHVSLFWYQQALGQGPEFLTYFQNEAQLDKSGLPSDRFFAERPEGSVSTLKIQRTQQEDSAVYLCASVRLMSSYEQYFGPGTRLTVT.